This TCR beta chain came from a study of shared clonotypes between healthy human individuals. Original handling: Filtering differed because ImmunoSEQ produced junction-only sequences that carried no quality scores. The table came from immunoSEQ multiplex PCR; TCRdb's copy has only in-frame clones and leaves some out. That table supplies the V and J calls and clone size; D and trimming were determined from the DNA. The sample yields more than 1,200,000 clones, approximately 98.5% seen once. With 6 bases removed from V and 2 bases from J, the gap between germline ends came to 8 bases. Germline CDR1 and CDR2: MNHNY and SVGAGI (reference sequence). This CDR3 is built from 13 residues. Donors comprised healthy HIV-negative adults lacking recent acute infections or vaccinations. Into CD45RA+ naive and CD45RA-negative memory subsets, the CD4+ cells were split.

Source material: naive CD4+ T cells sorted from blood. Documented subset: CD45RA+ positively selected. The chain couples TRBV6-6 to TRBJ2-1, with a tentative D call TRBD2 (5 bases). The TCR originated in a man younger than 40 in good health. The CDR3: CASSPGAYNEQFF. The CDR3 DNA follows: TGTGCCAGCAGCCCCGGGGCCTACAATGAGCAGTTCTTC.